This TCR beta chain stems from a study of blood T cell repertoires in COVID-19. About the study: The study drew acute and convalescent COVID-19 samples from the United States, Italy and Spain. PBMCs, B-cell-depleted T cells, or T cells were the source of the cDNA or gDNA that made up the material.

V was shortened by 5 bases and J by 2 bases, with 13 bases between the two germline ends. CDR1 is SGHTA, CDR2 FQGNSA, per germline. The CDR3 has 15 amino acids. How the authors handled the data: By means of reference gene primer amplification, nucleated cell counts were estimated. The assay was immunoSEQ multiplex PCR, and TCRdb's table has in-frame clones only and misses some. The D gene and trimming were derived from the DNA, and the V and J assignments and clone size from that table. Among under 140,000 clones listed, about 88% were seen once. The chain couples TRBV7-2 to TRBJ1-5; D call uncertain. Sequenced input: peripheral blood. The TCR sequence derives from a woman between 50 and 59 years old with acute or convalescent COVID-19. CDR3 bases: TGTGCCAGCAGCCTCCGGGAATCGGGCAATCAGCCCCAGCATTTT. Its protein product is CASSLRESGNQPQHF.